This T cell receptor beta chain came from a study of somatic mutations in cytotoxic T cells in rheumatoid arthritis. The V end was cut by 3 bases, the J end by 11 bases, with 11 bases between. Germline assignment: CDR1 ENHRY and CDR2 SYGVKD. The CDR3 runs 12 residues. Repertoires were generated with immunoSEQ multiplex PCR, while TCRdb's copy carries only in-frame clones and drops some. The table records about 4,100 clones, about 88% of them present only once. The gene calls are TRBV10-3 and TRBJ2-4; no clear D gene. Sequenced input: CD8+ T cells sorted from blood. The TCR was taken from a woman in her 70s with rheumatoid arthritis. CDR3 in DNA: TGTGCCATCAGTGACGCGGCCCCTTTTCAGTACTTC. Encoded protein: CAISDAAPFQYF.